A single sample gave rise to the 21 T cell receptor beta chains below, sequenced in a study of blood T cell repertoires in COVID-19. Sequenced by immunoSEQ multiplex PCR; TCRdb stores in-frame clones only, minus some. The table lists about 530,000 clones, roughly 91% of them singletons. The specimen was peripheral blood. The source is a woman aged 45-59 years with COVID-19, enrolled during active disease.

J is TRBJ2-3 and V is TRBV5-1; tentatively, D is TRBD2 (7 bases). Trimming removed 4 bases at V and 3 bases at J, with 15 bases between. Germline values: CDR1 SGHRS, CDR2 YFSETQ. This CDR3 comprises 15 residues. CDR3 DNA: TGCGCCAGCAGCCGGGACACCGGGGGGACAGATACGCAGTATTTT. Translated, it gives CASSRDTGGTDTQYF.

The rearrangement joins TRBV2 to TRBJ1-4, with unresolved D. CDR3 size: 14 residues. With 3 bases removed from V and 2 bases from J, the gap between germline ends came to 7 bases. In germline, CDR1 is SNHLY, CDR2 FYNNEI. The CDR3 coding sequence is TGTGCCAGCAGTGACCTCCGGACTAATGAAAAACTGTTTTTT. It yields the protein CASSDLRTNEKLFF.

The V call is TRBV15, the J call TRBJ1-4; D might be TRBD1 (6 bases). The germline gives CDR1 LNHNV, CDR2 YYDKDF (reference sequence). The CDR3 runs 14 residues. Deletions cut 6 bases from V and 0 bases from J, with 8 bases between. CDR3: CATRQGATNEKLFF. The CDR3 DNA sequence: TGTGCCACCAGACAGGGAGCAACTAATGAAAAACTGTTTTTT.

The chain is built from TRBV5-5 and TRBJ2-5; maybe TRBD1 (5 bases). Per germline, CDR1 SGHKS and CDR2 YYEKEE (reference sequence). CDR3 length: 13 amino acids. V dropped 0 bases and J dropped 3 bases, with 6 bases sitting between them. Here the CDR3 reads CASSLAREETQYF. For the CDR3, the DNA is TGTGCCAGCAGCTTGGCCAGGGAAGAGACCCAGTACTTC.

This clone was seen once. CDR3 in amino acids: CASSYRLARETQYF. In nucleotides, the CDR3 is TGTGCCAGCAGTTATCGACTGGCAAGGGAGACCCAGTACTTC. This chain links TRBV11-2 with TRBJ2-5; D is undetermined. With 6 bases removed from V and 5 bases from J, the gap between germline ends came to 16 bases. The CDR3 spans 14 residues. CDR1 and CDR2 from the germline V gene are SGHAT and FQNNGV. Full variable domain (missing parts from reference TRBV11-2 and TRBJ2-5): EAGVAQSPRYKIIEKRQSVAFWCNPISGHATLYWYQQILGQGPKLLIQFQNNGVVDDSQLPKDRFSAERLKGVDSTLKIQPAKLEDSAVYLCASSYRLARETQYFGPGTRLLVL.

This clone came up once. The genes are TRBV6-1 and TRBJ2-3, with 8 bases identical to TRBD2. The germline V gene has CDR1 MNHNS and CDR2 SASEGT. V shed 1 base, J shed 3 bases, and the junction held 9 bases outside the gene matches. The length of the CDR3 is 17 residues. CDR3 in amino acids: CASSEGHAGGMTDTQYF. Here the CDR3 DNA reads TGTGCCAGCAGTGAAGGACACGCGGGGGGTATGACAGATACGCAGTATTTT.

This clone appeared a single time. The V call is TRBV19, the J call TRBJ1-2, with D tentatively TRBD1 (5 bases). CDR3 length: 15 residues. Germline V gives CDR1 LNHDA, CDR2 SQIVND (reference sequence). The ends were cut back, 7 bases at V and 4 bases at J, with 19 bases in the middle. The CDR3 sequence is CASTPGGEGRYGYTF. CDR3 DNA sequence: TGTGCCAGTACCCCGGGGGGGGAGGGCCGCTATGGCTACACCTTC.

V and J are TRBV6-5 and TRBJ1-1, with D possibly being TRBD1 (6 bases). Trimming stripped 6 bases from V and 11 bases from J, with 22 bases between. This CDR3 spans 14 amino acids. Germline V gene sequence: CDR1 MNHEY, CDR2 SVGAGI. Here the CDR3 DNA reads TGTGCCAGCAGCGCTGGGGGCGCCGGGTTTATGGCTTTCTTT. Encoded protein: CASSAGGAGFMAFF.

The chain recombines TRBV19 with TRBJ1-2; D gene ambiguous. Trimming took 3 bases from V and 2 from J, leaving 16 bases between them. The CDR3 is made up of 16 amino acids. The germline V gene has CDR1 LNHDA and CDR2 SQIVND (reference sequence). CDR3 sequence: CASSIASQERNYGYTF. The CDR3 DNA reads TGTGCCAGTAGTATTGCCTCGCAGGAGCGGAACTATGGCTACACCTTC. The full variable domain, in which reference TRBV19 and TRBJ1-2 provide the parts outside the CDR3, is DGGITQSPKYLFRKEGQNVTLSCEQNLNHDAMYWYRQDPGQGLRLIYYSQIVNDFQKGDIAEGYSVSREKKESFPLTVTSAQKNPTAFYLCASSIASQERNYGYTFGSGTRLTVV.

The chain recombines TRBV2 with TRBJ1-2; D unresolved. CDR1 and CDR2 (germline): SNHLY, FYNNEI. The CDR3 has 13 amino acids. Trimming pared 7 bases from V and 8 bases from J, leaving 17 bases between. For the CDR3, the DNA is TGTGCCAGCACCTCTATTGAGGTACTAGGCTACACCTTC. This sequence encodes CASTSIEVLGYTF.

This clone was seen a few times. V usage is TRBV30 and J usage is TRBJ1-5; D is perhaps TRBD1 (5 bases). The CDR3 sequence is 12 residues long. CDR1 and CDR2 from the germline V gene are GTSNPN and SVGIG (reference sequence). V shed 3 bases and J shed 5 bases, with 8 bases lying between them. CDR3 amino acids: CAWSGRDQPQHF. The CDR3 coding sequence is TGTGCCTGGAGCGGCAGGGATCAGCCCCAGCATTTT. Variable domain in full (rest from reference TRBV30 and TRBJ1-5): SQTIHQWPATLVQPVGSPLSLECTVEGTSNPNLYWYRQAAGRGLQLLFYSVGIGQISSEVPQNLSASRPQDRQFILSSKKLLLSDSGFYLCAWSGRDQPQHFGDGTRLSIL.

This chain uses TRBV9 with TRBJ1-6, with D perhaps matching TRBD1 (6 bases). The germline gives CDR1 SGDLS, CDR2 YYNGEE. Trimming removed 4 bases from V and 14 bases from J, with 25 bases in between. This CDR3 has 16 amino acids. CDR3 in amino acids: CASSPQTGGRFGALHF. The CDR3 DNA follows: TGTGCCAGCAGCCCTCAGACAGGCGGACGCTTTGGGGCCCTCCACTTT.

The J gene is TRBJ2-1, the V gene TRBV5-1, with TRBD2 identical over 16 bases. The length of the CDR3 is 19 residues. Germline V CDR1 and CDR2: SGHRS, YFSETQ. V lost 3 bases, J lost 0 bases, and 6 bases stayed unmatched. CDR3 bases: TGCGCCAGCAGCTCCCCGGGGACTAGCGGGGGGGGCTCCTACAATGAGCAGTTCTTC. Its protein product is CASSSPGTSGGGSYNEQFF.

The chain uses TRBV2 and TRBJ1-5; TRBD1 matches at 9 bases. The CDR3 contains 16 residues. CDR1 is SNHLY, CDR2 FYNNEI, per germline. Unmatched junction bases numbered 12, after V lost 6 bases and J lost 6 bases. CDR3 nucleotide sequence: TGTGCCAGCAGCCGGACAGGGGCCAAACAGATTCAGCCCCAGCATTTT. This encodes CASSRTGAKQIQPQHF.

In nucleotides, the CDR3 is TGTGCCAGCAGTTCCGCCTTCGGGGGGCACAATGAGCAGTTCTTC. This gives the protein CASSSAFGGHNEQFF. The rearrangement links TRBV27 to TRBJ2-1; D possibly corresponds to TRBD2 (7 bases). The germline gives CDR1 MNHEY, CDR2 SMNVEV (reference sequence). The CDR3 loop spans 15 amino acids. V was shortened by 4 bases and J by 5 bases, with 15 bases between the two germline ends.

This chain connects TRBV7-2 to TRBJ1-1; tentatively, D is TRBD1 (5 bases). The V end lost 5 bases, the J end lost 5 bases, and 21 bases lay between the germline ends. Germline loops: CDR1 SGHTA, CDR2 FQGNSA. The CDR3 runs 16 residues. The CDR3, as DNA: TGTGCCAGCAGCCCGGGACGGCGGGCCGGGGGGACTGAAGCTTTCTTT. Protein sequence: CASSPGRRAGGTEAFF.

The chain's CDR3 is CASSENGPGGKLFF. CDR3 sequence (DNA): TGTGCCAGCAGTGAAAACGGACCGGGAGGAAAACTGTTTTTT. V and J are TRBV2 and TRBJ1-4; no firm D call. Trimming took off 2 bases at V and 10 bases at J, with 14 bases between the two ends. Germline CDR1 and CDR2: SNHLY and FYNNEI. CDR3 length equals 14 residues.

The chain couples TRBV4-1 to TRBJ1-1; TRBD1 is a possible D gene (5 bases). CDR1 is MGHRA and CDR2 is YSYEKL in the germline V gene. The CDR3 extends over 14 amino acids. V lost 4 bases and J lost 10, with 19 bases in between. The CDR3 DNA sequence: TGCGCCAGCAGCCGCCGCGAAACTACAGGAATAGCTTTCTTT. Encoded protein: CASSRRETTGIAFF.

The chain carries TRBV3-1 (or the pseudogene TRBV3-2) and TRBJ1-4; D is unclear. Trimming stripped 1 base from V and 8 bases from J, with 11 bases between. The CDR3 is 14 residues long. The germline CDR1 and CDR2 sequences are LGHDT and YNNKEL (reference sequence). The CDR3 is CASSQVTPGEKLFF. The CDR3 DNA follows: TGTGCCAGCAGCCAAGTGACCCCGGGGGAAAAACTGTTTTTT.

The V call is TRBV2, the J call TRBJ2-2, with 11 bases matching TRBD1. Germline loops: CDR1 SNHLY, CDR2 FYNNEI. J was trimmed by 6 bases and V by 6 bases; bases with no gene match: 9. This CDR3 has 16 amino acids. CDR3 nucleotide sequence: TGTGCCAGCAGCCCCCCGGGACAGGGGGTCGCCGGGGAGCTGTTTTTT. Its protein product is CASSPPGQGVAGELFF.

The chain joins TRBV19 to TRBJ2-2, with 8 bases aligning to TRBD2. V shed 2 bases, J shed 7 bases, and the junction held 3 bases outside the gene matches. Germline CDR1 LNHDA, CDR2 SQIVND (reference sequence). This CDR3 contains 14 residues. In nucleotides, the CDR3 is TGTGCCAGTAGTATACGGGGGGGCTTCGGGGAGCTGTTTTTT. Translation: CASSIRGGFGELFF.